One T cell receptor beta chain is described in this entry. Its antigen remains unknown. This CDR3 region has 13 residues. The germline V gene encodes CDR1 SGHDT and CDR2 YYEEEE. With 4 bases clipped from V and 6 bases from J, the junction kept 3 bases outside the gene matches. The sample comes from a study of shared clonotypes between healthy human individuals. Notes on the study in general: Sharing of clonotypes among donors was expected to vary with sequencing depth. Estimated clonotype richness was generally higher in naive than memory subsets.

The assay was carried out at the deep level. Each subset's genomic DNA was split evenly across several immunoSEQ plates. Produced via immunoSEQ multiplex PCR; TCRdb's table is partial and in-frame only. The repertoire holds 2 million to 2.5 million clones, with approximately 94% as singletons. This clonotype was sampled from a man younger than 30 in good health. Sequenced input: naive CD4+ T cells sorted from blood. The sample's subset: CD45RA+ positively selected. The chain joins TRBV5-6 to TRBJ2-3; TRBD1 matches 9 bases. The CDR3 sequence is CASSRTGVDTQYF. CDR3 DNA sequence: TGTGCCAGCAGCCGGACAGGGGTTGATACGCAGTATTTT.